This is a list of T cell receptor beta chains from one sample in a study of glioma-infiltrating T cells. MiXCR, applied by TCRdb to the multiplex PCR reads, yields one record per CDR3 protein. Of roughly 350,000 distinct CDR3 sequences detected, 41% appear once; the ten largest clones hold 12%. Sample: glioma tissue, nonneoplastic brain tissue, or PBMCs (not recorded which). These receptors were collected from a human donor with low-grade glioma or glioblastoma, undergoing nonglioma brain surgery, or in good health (not recorded which). Each CDR3 is given with its conserved first and last residue. The D gene is left open where the match is weak. The listing skips clone size in some rows; elsewhere it reads once, few, many or a size class.

. | TRBJ1-3 | TRBV13 | . | CASSPPYSGNTIYF | TGCGCCAGCAGCCCTCCGTACTCTGGAAACACCATATATTTT
. | TRBJ1-1 | TRBV27 | . | CASSLSAENTEDFF | TGTGCCAGCAGTTTATCGGCGGAGAACACTGAAGATTTCTTT
. | TRBJ1-1 | TRBV20-1 | many | CSARVAAMNTEAFF | TGCAGTGCTAGAGTGGCAGCAATGAACACTGAAGCTTTCTTT
TRBD2 | TRBJ2-1 | TRBV20-1 | many | CSAKVIAGSYNEQFF | TGCAGTGCTAAAGTGATAGCGGGCTCCTACAATGAGCAGTTCTTC
. | TRBJ2-7 | TRBV7-9 | . | CASSSSAFNYRYEQYF | TGTGCCAGCAGCTCCAGTGCCTTCAACTATCGATACGAGCAGTACTTC
TRBD2 | TRBJ2-7 | TRBV20-1 | . | CSARPRPGRSGSWYEQYF | TGCAGTGCTAGACCTAGGCCTGGCAGGAGCGGGAGTTGGTACGAGCAGTACTTC
. | TRBJ2-3 | TRBV10-3 | few | CAIHNTRTDTQYF | TGTGCCATCCACAACACCCGCACAGATACGCAGTATTTT
. | TRBJ2-2 | TRBV7-3 | many | CASSLTFATGELFF | TGTGCCAGCAGCTTAACGTTTGCCACCGGGGAGCTGTTTTTT
. | TRBJ2-1 | TRBV20-1 | few | CSARSGSTLLEQFF | TGCAGTGCTAGATCAGGAAGCACACTACTTGAGCAGTTCTTC
TRBD2 | TRBJ2-5 | TRBV20-1 | few | CSARDRLAGGETQYF | TGCAGTGCTAGGGACAGACTAGCGGGAGGAGAGACCCAGTACTTC
. | TRBJ2-7 | TRBV7-2 | few | CASSFNREYEQYF | TGTGCCAGCAGCTTTAACAGGGAATACGAGCAGTACTTC
TRBD1 | TRBJ2-2 | TRBV4-1 | few | CASSQLDREILTGELFF | TGCGCCAGCAGCCAACTGGACAGGGAGATTCTCACCGGGGAGCTGTTTTTT
. | TRBJ2-3 | TRBV7-6 | . | CASSLPSDSTDSQYF | TGTGCCAGCAGCTTACCCTCGGACAGCACAGATTCGCAGTATTTT
TRBD1 | TRBJ2-1 | TRBV12-3/TRBV12-4 | . | CASRGSTGDYNEQFF | TGTGCCAGCAGGGGATCTACAGGGGACTACAATGAGCAGTTCTTC
. | TRBJ2-7 | TRBV7-3 | . | CTSSLTTAGEDEQYF | TGTACCAGCAGCTTAACGACGGCAGGGGAAGACGAGCAGTACTTC
TRBD2 | TRBJ2-3 | TRBV10-3 | few | CAISAGGPTDTQYF | TGTGCCATCAGTGCGGGAGGGCCCACAGATACGCAGTATTTT
. | TRBJ2-3 | TRBV5-1 | . | CASSLASSGGGTQYF | TGCGCCAGCAGCTTGGCTTCGAGTGGGGGCGGTACGCAGTATTTT
. | TRBJ1-5 | TRBV6-5 | once | CASSATRTEHF | TGTGCCAGCAGTGCCACCCGGACCGAGCATTTT